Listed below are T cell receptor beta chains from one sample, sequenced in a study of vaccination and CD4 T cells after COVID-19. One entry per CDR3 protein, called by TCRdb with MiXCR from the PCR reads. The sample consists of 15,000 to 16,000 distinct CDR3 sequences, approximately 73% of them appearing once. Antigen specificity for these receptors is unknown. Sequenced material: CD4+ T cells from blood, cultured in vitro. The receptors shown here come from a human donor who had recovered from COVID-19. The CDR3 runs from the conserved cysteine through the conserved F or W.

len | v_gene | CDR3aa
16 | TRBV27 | CASSLSASGRAGEQYF
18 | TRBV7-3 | CASSLTSGGGGTTDTQYF
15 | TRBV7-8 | CASSPNPDPRVRAFF
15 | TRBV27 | CASSPGLAVGETQYF
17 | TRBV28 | CASRLIKRERYTGELFF
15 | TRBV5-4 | CASSRQARSQQTQYF
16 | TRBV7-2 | CASSPRGVQMNQPQHF
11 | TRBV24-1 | CATSTRDTQYF
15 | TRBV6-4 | CASSGGRGGTDTQYF
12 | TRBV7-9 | CASSLWTYEQYF
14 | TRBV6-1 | CATNRGLSSYEQYF
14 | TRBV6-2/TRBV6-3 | CASSVYSSNQPQHF
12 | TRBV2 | CASRQGNYGYTF
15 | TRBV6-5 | CASSYHEARESEAFF
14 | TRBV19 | CASRTTGVADTQYF
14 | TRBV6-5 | CASSSTGVNQPQHF
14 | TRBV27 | CASSWLGQGNGYTF
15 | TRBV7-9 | CASSLGDRVTGELFF
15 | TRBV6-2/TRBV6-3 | CASSYSAGANQPQHF
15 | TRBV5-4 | CASSLRSGGTGELFF
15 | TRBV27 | CASSMLLANTGELFF
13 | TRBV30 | CAAGTSGTDTQYF
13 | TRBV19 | CASSLRTSGGQFF
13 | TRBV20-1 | CSASGTNTGELFF
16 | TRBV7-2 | CASSLSLGLAKNIQYF
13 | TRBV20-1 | CSALNYRVQEQYF
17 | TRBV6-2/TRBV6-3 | CASSYRTLKSRRTEAFF
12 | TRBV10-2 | CARHRGEETQYF
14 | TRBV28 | CASNPAGATGELFF
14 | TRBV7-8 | CASSLDRGNSPLHF
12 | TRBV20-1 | CSARWGWTEAFF
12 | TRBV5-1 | CASSSLTGELFF
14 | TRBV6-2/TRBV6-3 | CASSQGGSYQPQHF
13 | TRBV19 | CASGQVPNQPQHF
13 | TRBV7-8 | CASSLTPMIGYTF
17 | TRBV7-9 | CASSLVRDPVYPYEQYF
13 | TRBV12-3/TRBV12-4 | CASVDRGGYGYTF
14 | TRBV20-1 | CSARRGLVQETQYF
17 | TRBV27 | CASSLRQVDISSYGYTF
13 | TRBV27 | CASRGGTGEGYTF
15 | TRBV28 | CASSLWGQGSGGYTF
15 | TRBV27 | CASSLIGGGYTEAFF
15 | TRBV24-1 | CATSGQTNSNQPQHF
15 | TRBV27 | CASSRPGTSMDTQYF
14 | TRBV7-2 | CASSSGSGEGEQYF
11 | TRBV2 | CASRNQETQYF
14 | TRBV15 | CATSSEGRGYGYTF
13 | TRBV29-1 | CSVETARGQPQHF
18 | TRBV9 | CASSPFGGSPTSTDTQYF
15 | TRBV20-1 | CSAWTSGRSTDTQYF